These 11 T cell receptor beta chains share one sample of origin, sequenced in a study of cytomegalovirus exposure and HLA in healthy donors. The PCR used 60 Vbeta and 13 Jbeta primers. Assay used: immunoSEQ multiplex PCR; TCRdb lists only in-frame clones, some missing. The sample contains some 60,000 clones, about 83% of which appear only once. Specimen: PBMCs. These receptors came from a human donor in good health.

This chain uses TRBV18 with TRBJ1-1, with 10 positions matching TRBD1. From germline, CDR1 is KGHSH and CDR2 LQKENI. The CDR3 spans 16 residues. V shed 6 bases, J shed 5 bases, and the junction held 12 bases outside the gene matches. In nucleotides, the CDR3 is TGTGCCAGCTCGCAGTCGGGGGGACAGGGGAGGACTGAAGCTTTCTTT. As protein: CASSQSGGQGRTEAFF.

This clone was observed a single time. The gene calls are TRBV18 and TRBJ1-4; D possibly corresponds to TRBD1 (5 bases). Germline lookup yields CDR1 KGHSH and CDR2 LQKENI. V was trimmed by 3 bases and J by 2 bases, leaving 10 bases between them. CDR3 length equals 15 residues. The CDR3 spells CASSPAGRTNEKLFF. CDR3 DNA sequence: TGTGCCAGCTCACCGGCAGGGAGGACTAATGAAAAACTGTTTTTT.

The chain carries TRBV9 and TRBJ2-5; possible D gene TRBD1, 6 bases. Between the trimmed V and J ends, which lost 0 bases and 5 bases, there was a span of 8 bases. CDR1 and CDR2 from the germline V gene are SGDLS and YYNGEE. This CDR3 is 13 amino acids long. CDR3 sequence: CASSVGGLETQYF. The CDR3 bases are TGTGCCAGCAGCGTAGGGGGGCTGGAGACCCAGTACTTC.

This clone was observed a handful of times. This sequence joins TRBV5-5 and TRBJ2-7, with 10 bases that match TRBD1. The V and J ends lost 2 bases and 3 bases, in that order; junction bases with no gene match: 2. This CDR3 has 14 residues. Germline V lookup: CDR1 SGHKS, CDR2 YYEKEE (reference sequence). CDR3 sequence reads: CASSFGTGDYEQYF. CDR3 nucleotide sequence: TGTGCCAGCAGCTTCGGGACAGGGGACTACGAGCAGTACTTC.

Here the CDR3 DNA reads TGTGCCAGCAGCTCGGGGGGGGGAAACACCGGGGAGCTGTTTTTT. This codes for CASSSGGGNTGELFF. This chain connects TRBV11-3 to TRBJ2-2, with TRBD2 matching 8 bases. The J segment lost 2 bases and the V segment lost 4 bases, leaving 3 bases of the junction unmatched. There are 15 residues in the CDR3. Looked up from germline, CDR1 is SGHNT and CDR2 is YENEEA. Filled out from reference TRBV11-3 and TRBJ2-2, the complete variable domain reads EAGVVQSPRYKIIEKKQPVAFWCNPISGHNTLYWYLQNLGQGPELLIRYENEEAVDDSQLPKDRFSAERLKGVDSTLKIQPAELGDSAVYLCASSSGGGNTGELFFGEGSRLTVL.

Concerning this clone itself: A junction end diverges from the germline sequence, so it may reflect a read error. The V and J genes are TRBV27 and TRBJ2-7, with D possibly matching TRBD1 (5 bases). The CDR3 loop spans 14 amino acids. CDR1 MNHEY and CDR2 SMNVEV come from the germline V gene (reference sequence). The CDR3 sequence: CASSPRQFSHEQYF. DNA for the CDR3: TGTGCCAGCAGCCCAAGACAGTTCTCCCACGAGCAGTACTTC.

This chain uses TRBV27 with TRBJ1-1; TRBD1 matches at 7 bases. V was clipped by 2 bases and J by 4 bases; unmatched bases: 4. The CDR3 covers 14 residues. Germline CDR1 MNHEY, CDR2 SMNVEV (reference sequence). The CDR3 protein is CASSLQGVFTEAFF. CDR3 DNA: TGTGCCAGCAGTTTACAGGGGGTGTTCACTGAAGCTTTCTTT.

This clone was detected once. The rearrangement joins TRBV11-1 to TRBJ2-5, with D tentatively TRBD1 (6 bases). Germline CDR1 and CDR2: SGHAT and FQDESV (reference sequence). Trimming pared 6 bases from V and 5 bases from J, leaving 19 bases between. CDR3 length: 15 amino acids. The DNA for the CDR3 is TGTGCCAGCAGTGTGATGACAGGAAAGGTTGAGACCCAGTACTTC. This gives the protein CASSVMTGKVETQYF.

V gene TRBV7-8 combines with J gene TRBJ2-7; D is undetermined. The V gene lost 1 base and the J gene lost 4 bases, with 5 bases spanning the gap. Per the germline V gene, CDR1 is SGHVS and CDR2 is FQNEAQ. This CDR3 has 12 residues. CDR3 region: CASSLGVYEQYF. The CDR3 DNA is TGTGCCAGCAGCTTAGGCGTGTACGAGCAGTACTTC.

The chain employs TRBV5-5 and TRBJ1-1, with unresolved D. The CDR3 is made up of 16 amino acids. V was shortened by 2 bases and J by 0 bases, with 14 bases between the two germline ends. Germline V CDR1 and CDR2: SGHKS, YYEKEE (reference sequence). The CDR3, as DNA: TGTGCCAGCAGCTTTTCAGTAACAGCCATGAACACTGAAGCTTTCTTT. Translated, it gives CASSFSVTAMNTEAFF.

J is TRBJ1-4 and V is TRBV14; D call uncertain. CDR1 SGHDN and CDR2 FVKESK come from the germline V gene. This CDR3 spans 15 amino acids. The germline V and J ends were trimmed by 2 bases and 3 bases, with 10 bases remaining between them. The CDR3 DNA reads as TGTGCCAGCAGCCAACAGAGGGATGCTAATGAAAAACTGTTTTTT. Its translation is CASSQQRDANEKLFF.